Listed below are T cell receptor beta chains from one sample, sequenced in a study of cytomegalovirus exposure and HLA in healthy donors. Only in-frame clones appear in the TCRdb table, and some are missing; sequencing was by immunoSEQ multiplex PCR. This table has approximately 210,000 clones, over 70% appearing once. The sample consisted of PBMCs. The receptors were sampled from a man aged 25-45 years in good health and CMV-seronegative. The CDR3 runs from the conserved cysteine through the conserved F or W. Fields, in order: CDR3 length, clone size, V gene, D gene, J gene, CDR3 DNA, CDR3 protein. A D gene is named only where the DNA matches it firmly. The size field is filled for only some rows; it gives once, few, many or a size class.

14	-	TRBV30	TRBD1	TRBJ1-2	TGTGCCTGGAGTGGTAAGGGGGCACATTATGGCTACACCTTC	CAWSGKGAHYGYTF
14	-	TRBV11-2	TRBD1	TRBJ1-1	TGTGCCAGCAGCTTTGGCACAGGGGGTACTGAAGCTTTCTTT	CASSFGTGGTEAFF
15	-	TRBV5-6	TRBD1	TRBJ1-5	TGTGCCAGCAGCGCTCGACAGGGAAACAATCAGCCCCAGCATTTT	CASSARQGNNQPQHF
14	once	TRBV10-2	-	TRBJ2-7	TGCGCCAGCAGGGAGGGATACAGGGTTGGCGAGCAGTACTTC	CASREGYRVGEQYF
18	few	TRBV9	-	TRBJ2-7	TGTGCCAGCAGCGCTTCCGACGGGGAGACTACTTTTTCCTACGAGCAGTACTTC	CASSASDGETTFSYEQYF
16	-	TRBV5-6	-	TRBJ1-3	TGTGCCAGCAGCTTGAGGCCAGGGGCGACTGGAAACACCATATATTTT	CASSLRPGATGNTIYF
14	-	TRBV7-9	TRBD1	TRBJ1-4	TGTGCCAGCAGCCTCGGACAGGATTGGGAAAAACTGTTTTTT	CASSLGQDWEKLFF
16	once	TRBV5-8	-	TRBJ1-5	TGTGCCAGCAGCGAGAGGCTCGACGGAGGCAATCAGCCCCAGCATTTT	CASSERLDGGNQPQHF
16	-	TRBV7-2	TRBD1	TRBJ1-1	TGTGCCAGCAGCTTAGGCGGGACAGTTGAGAACACTGAAGCTTTCTTT	CASSLGGTVENTEAFF
12	-	TRBV29-1	-	TRBJ2-3	TGCAGCGCCGACCGGGGTTCAGATACGCAGTATTTT	CSADRGSDTQYF
14	-	TRBV6-1	TRBD1	TRBJ2-3	TGTGCCAGCACCCGGACAGGGGGCACAGATACGCAGTATTTT	CASTRTGGTDTQYF
13	-	TRBV11-2	-	TRBJ1-1	TGTGCCAGCACCTCCTACCCGAGCACTGAAGCTTTCTTT	CASTSYPSTEAFF
15	once	TRBV7-2	TRBD1	TRBJ1-6	TGTGCCAGCAGCTTCTGGGACAGAAGCCACTCACCCCTCCACTTT	CASSFWDRSHSPLHF
11	once	TRBV7-9	TRBD1	TRBJ2-5	TGTGCCAGCAGCCCGGGACAGGCCAACTACTTC	CASSPGQANYF
15	-	TRBV19	TRBD2	TRBJ2-5	TGTGCCAGTAGTATATCTAGCGGGGGTCAAGAGACCCAGTACTTC	CASSISSGGQETQYF
15	-	TRBV30	-	TRBJ1-6	TGTGCCTGGAGTGCCTCGACCAGTCAGGATTCACCCCTCCACTTT	CAWSASTSQDSPLHF
16	-	TRBV25-1	-	TRBJ2-7	TGTGCCAGCAGTGAAAAATTGGTGGGACACCCCTACGAGCAGTACTTC	CASSEKLVGHPYEQYF
12	once	TRBV25-1	TRBD2	TRBJ2-3	TGTGCCAGCAACATGGGGGGGGATACGCAGTATTTT	CASNMGGDTQYF
12	-	TRBV27	-	TRBJ1-5	TGTGCCAGCAGTTTACTAGGTCAGCCCCAGCATTTT	CASSLLGQPQHF
15	-	TRBV18	-	TRBJ1-4	TGTGCCAGCTCACTAAGGACAGACCCGAATGAAAAACTGTTTTTT	CASSLRTDPNEKLFF
16	-	TRBV11-2	TRBD2	TRBJ2-7	TGTGCCAGCAGCTCAGCACCGGCTAGCGGGGAGTACGAGCAGTACTTC	CASSSAPASGEYEQYF
13	-	TRBV29-1	TRBD1	TRBJ2-1	TGCAGCGGTCGACAGGGGGGCGGGAATGAGCAGTTCTTC	CSGRQGGGNEQFF
17	few	TRBV19	TRBD1	TRBJ2-6	TGTGCCAGTAGTCCCCGACAGGGGGCCCCTGGGGCCAACGTCCTGACTTTC	CASSPRQGAPGANVLTF
13	-	TRBV18	-	TRBJ1-1	TGTGCCAGCTCACTCGACAGGCCAGAGGGAGCTTTCTTT	CASSLDRPEGAFF
15	-	TRBV4-2	-	TRBJ1-4	TGTGCCAGCAGCCAGCCCTCAGGGGTTCGGGAAAAACTGTTTTTT	CASSQPSGVREKLFF
13	-	TRBV2	-	TRBJ2-1	TGTGCCAGCAGTGAAGAATTGGACAGCGAGCAGTTCTTC	CASSEELDSEQFF
17	-	TRBV9	-	TRBJ2-5	TGTGCCAGCAGGACGACTTGGAGAGGTAGGTACCAAGAGACCCAGTACTTC	CASRTTWRGRYQETQYF
13	once	TRBV25-1	TRBD1	TRBJ2-5	TGTGCCAGCTCGACAGGGATCCAAGAGACCCAGTACTTC	CASSTGIQETQYF
15	few	TRBV6-5	-	TRBJ2-7	TGTGCCAGCAGTGCCGACAGGCTCTCCTCCTACGAGCAGTACTTC	CASSADRLSSYEQYF
15	-	TRBV18	TRBD1	TRBJ2-7	TGTGCCAGCTCATGGGGACAGGGGCCGTCCTACGAGCAGTACTTC	CASSWGQGPSYEQYF
16	-	TRBV19	-	TRBJ2-6	TGTGCCAGTAACAAGGACAGTAGCTCTGGGGCCAACGTCCTGACTTTC	CASNKDSSSGANVLTF
18	few	TRBV28	TRBD2	TRBJ2-2	TGTGCCAGCAGTTTACAGAGTTCCAGCGGGATAATTTACGGGGAGCTGTTTTTT	CASSLQSSSGIIYGELFF
15	-	TRBV6-1	-	TRBJ1-2	TGTGCCAGCAGTTGGTTCAGGAACTCTAACTATGGCTACACCTTC	CASSWFRNSNYGYTF
13	-	TRBV19	TRBD1	TRBJ2-1	TGTGCCAGTAGAGGGACAGGGCACTTTGAGCAGTTCTTC	CASRGTGHFEQFF
14	-	TRBV6-5	TRBD1	TRBJ2-7	TGTGCCAGCAGGTCCTTAGACAGGGGGGTCGAGCAGTACTTC	CASRSLDRGVEQYF
14	once	TRBV2	-	TRBJ2-3	TGTGCCAGAAAATTCCGAACTAGCACAGATACGCAGTATTTT	CARKFRTSTDTQYF
15	-	TRBV2	TRBD1	TRBJ2-7	TGTGCCAGCAGTGAGAACAGGGGGAGCTCCTACGAGCAGTACTTC	CASSENRGSSYEQYF
17	-	TRBV7-9	-	TRBJ2-1	TGTGCCAGCAGCTCACAACACAGGGGAGGACCCTACAATGAGCAGTTCTTC	CASSSQHRGGPYNEQFF
13	once	TRBV28	TRBD1	TRBJ1-5	TGTGCCTGCGGACAGGCACACAATCAGCCCCAGCATTTT	CACGQAHNQPQHF
18	-	TRBV5-4	-	TRBJ2-5	TGTGCCAGCAGCTTGCAAACACCGGACAGCAAGATGCAAGAGACCCAGTACTTC	CASSLQTPDSKMQETQYF
18	-	TRBV7-2	-	TRBJ2-6	TGTGCCAGCAGCCCCCAGGGAGGATACCTCTCTGGGGCCAACGGCCTGACTTTC	CASSPQGGYLSGANGLTF
14	few	TRBV4-1	-	TRBJ1-2	TGCGCCAGCAGCCAAGACGGAGATAACTATGGCTACACCTTC	CASSQDGDNYGYTF
15	once	TRBV11-2	TRBD1	TRBJ1-6	TGTGCCAGCAGCCCAAGACAGGGGAATAATTCACCCCTCCACTTT	CASSPRQGNNSPLHF
18	-	TRBV4-1	TRBD2	TRBJ2-7	TGCGCCAGCAGCCAAGGACAGGCTTCGGGACTAGCGGGAGTCGAGCAGTACTTC	CASSQGQASGLAGVEQYF
13	once	TRBV5-1	-	TRBJ1-1	TGCGCCAGCAGCTTGGCAGAGAACACTGAAGCTTTCTTT	CASSLAENTEAFF
13	-	TRBV7-9	-	TRBJ2-5	TGTGCCAGCAGCAGACAGGATGAAGAGACCCAGTACTTC	CASSRQDEETQYF
12	-	TRBV6-5	-	TRBJ1-5	TGTGCCAGTCGAAACGGTCATCAGCCCCAGCATTTT	CASRNGHQPQHF
15	once	TRBV4-1	TRBD1	TRBJ2-2	TGCGCCAGCAGACCGGACAGGGCCTACACCGGGGAGCTGTTTTTT	CASRPDRAYTGELFF
15	few	TRBV18	-	TRBJ2-1	TGTGCCAGCTCACCGCGGTCTCAAGGGGACAATGAGCAGTTCTTC	CASSPRSQGDNEQFF
13	few	TRBV29-1	-	TRBJ2-4	TGCAGCGTTGTCCCTTTAGCCAAAAACATTCAGTACTTC	CSVVPLAKNIQYF
17	-	TRBV7-2	-	TRBJ1-4	TGTGCCAGCAGCCGCGCAAATCCCGGACGGAGGAATGAAAAACTGTTTTTT	CASSRANPGRRNEKLFF
14	-	TRBV7-9	-	TRBJ1-1	TGTGCCAGCAGCACAGGGTCCGGGAACACTGAAGCTTTCTTT	CASSTGSGNTEAFF
10	-	TRBV21-1	-	TRBJ2-7	TGTGCCAGCAGTATCTACGAGCAGTACTTC	CASSIYEQYF
15	-	TRBV7-8	TRBD1	TRBJ2-1	TGTGCCAGCAGCGCACACAGGGGAGCCTACAATGAGCAGTTCTTC	CASSAHRGAYNEQFF
12	-	TRBV7-9	-	TRBJ1-1	TGTGCCAGCAGCAAGGGGGACACTGAAGCTTTCTTT	CASSKGDTEAFF
13	-	TRBV19	-	TRBJ2-3	TGTGCCAGTAGTATACAGGGTTGGGATACGCAGTATTTT	CASSIQGWDTQYF
13	-	TRBV7-9	-	TRBJ1-2	TGTGCCAGCAGCTTCGACAGCAGGCAAGGCTACACCTTC	CASSFDSRQGYTF